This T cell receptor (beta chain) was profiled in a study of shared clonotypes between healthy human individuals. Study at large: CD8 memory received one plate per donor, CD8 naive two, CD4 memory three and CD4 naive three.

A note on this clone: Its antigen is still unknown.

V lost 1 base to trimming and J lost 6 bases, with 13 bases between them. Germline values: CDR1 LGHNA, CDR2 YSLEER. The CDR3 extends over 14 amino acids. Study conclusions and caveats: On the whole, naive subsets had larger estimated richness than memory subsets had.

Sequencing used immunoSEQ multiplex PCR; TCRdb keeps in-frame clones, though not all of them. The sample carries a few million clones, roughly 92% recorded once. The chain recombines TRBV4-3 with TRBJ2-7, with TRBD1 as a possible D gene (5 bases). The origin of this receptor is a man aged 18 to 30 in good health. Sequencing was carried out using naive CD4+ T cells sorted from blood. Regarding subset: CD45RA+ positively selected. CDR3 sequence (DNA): TGCGCCAGCAGCCAAGGGGGCTCCCCCACCGAGCAGTACTTC. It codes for CASSQGGSPTEQYF.